This T cell receptor (beta chain) was documented in a study of T cell repertoires in cytomegalovirus infection. Study background: TCR beta signatures that were public indicated CMV infection and matching HLA type. General study findings and limits: Ex vivo, HLA-C-restricted CMV-specific TCR beta clonotypes prevailed over the rest of the response.

This clonotype was counted many times. Its antigen remains unidentified. Each CDR3 protein gets one entry after TCRdb re-called the reads with MiXCR. The sample has roughly 150,000 distinct CDR3 sequences, 23% seen once; the top ten hold roughly 9.7%. Per germline, CDR1 MGHDK and CDR2 SYGVNS. This CDR3 contains 14 residues. The V end was cut by 1 base, the J end by 9 bases, with 13 bases between. V usage is TRBV25-1 and J usage is TRBJ2-4; D tentatively reads TRBD1 or TRBD2 (5 bases each). The sequenced material came from PBMCs. The TCR comes from a human donor in good health (CMV status not recorded). Some clones in this sample may be carry-over from other donors' samples. For the CDR3, the DNA is TGTGCCAGCAGTGAATTAGGGGACGCAACCATTCAGTACTTC. Translating gives CASSELGDATIQYF.